The 28 T cell receptor beta chains below were found in one sample sequenced in a study of blood T cell repertoires in COVID-19. Some clones are missing from TCRdb's copy, which holds only in-frame ones; the method was immunoSEQ multiplex PCR. Of about 400,000 clones in the sample, nearly 90% were seen once. The material sequenced was PBMCs or T cells enriched from blood (not recorded which). The source is a woman aged 25 to 39 who had recovered from COVID-19.

The chain uses TRBV4-1 and TRBJ1-1; D is unclear. V gave up 4 bases and J gave up 7 bases, with 19 bases separating them. This CDR3 is 15 amino acids long. The germline gives CDR1 MGHRA, CDR2 YSYEKL. The CDR3 sequence is CASSRIGENRVEAFF. The DNA of the CDR3 is TGCGCCAGCAGCCGGATCGGGGAGAATCGGGTTGAAGCTTTCTTT.

V and J are TRBV29-1 and TRBJ2-7; 12 bases are a match to TRBD2. Germline V gene data show CDR1 as SQVTM and CDR2 as ANQGSEA. The junction had 10 bases not matched to a gene; V was cut back by 0 bases and J by 7 bases. The CDR3 is 16 residues long. The CDR3 nucleotides are TGCAGCGTTGAAGATACCACTAGCGGGAGGCGGGGGGAGCAGTACTTC. Amino acids: CSVEDTTSGRRGEQYF.

The chain recombines TRBV6-5 with TRBJ2-5; the match to TRBD1 covers 9 bases. This CDR3 is 14 amino acids long. V lost 6 bases to trimming and J lost 3 bases; unmatched junction nucleotides: 5. Germline loops: CDR1 MNHEY, CDR2 SVGAGI. CDR3 coding DNA: TGTGCCAGCAGACAGGGGGCGAACGAAGAGACCCAGTACTTC. Translation gives CASRQGANEETQYF.

This sequence joins TRBV12-5 and TRBJ2-5; 10 positions agree with TRBD2. Per germline, CDR1 LGHNT and CDR2 FRNRAP. CDR3 length: 16 residues. V lost 3 bases to trimming and J lost 4 bases; unmatched junction nucleotides: 8. CDR3 bases: TGTGCTAGTGGTTTTCGGCTAGCGGGAGTTCGAGAGACCCAGTACTTC. Amino acids: CASGFRLAGVRETQYF.

V is TRBV6-5 and J is TRBJ2-7; TRBD2 aligns across 7 bases. Germline-derived CDR1 and CDR2 are MNHEY and SVGAGI. Trimming took 8 bases from V and 2 from J; bases not matched to a gene: 6. The CDR3 is 13 amino acids. The chain's CDR3 is CASPRDYTYEQYF. CDR3 coding DNA: TGTGCCAGCCCCCGGGACTACACCTACGAGCAGTACTTC.

There are a few counts of this clone. CDR3 nucleotides: TGTGCCAGTAGTCCATCATCAGGGGGCAATCAGCCCCAGCATTTT. This encodes CASSPSSGGNQPQHF. The V call is TRBV19, the J call TRBJ1-5; perhaps TRBD1 as D (6 bases). In germline, CDR1 is LNHDA, CDR2 SQIVND (reference sequence). Deletions cut 5 bases from V and 2 bases from J, with 13 bases between. The CDR3 consists of 15 residues.

J is TRBJ2-5 and V is TRBV5-1; D might be TRBD1 (6 bases). Per germline, CDR1 SGHRS and CDR2 YFSETQ. CDR3 length: 14 amino acids. V was cut by 1 base and J by 5 bases, with 12 bases left in between. CDR3 nucleotides: TGCGCCAGCAGCTTGAGGGGGATTCGGGAGACCCAGTACTTC. This encodes CASSLRGIRETQYF.

CDR3 sequence reads: CASSYSGSGVTSNTEAFF. CDR3 nucleotide sequence: TGTGCCAGCAGTTACTCTGGATCCGGGGTGACATCGAACACTGAAGCTTTCTTT. This sequence joins TRBV6-2 or TRBV6-3 and TRBJ1-1; D unresolved. The CDR3 extends over 18 amino acids. The germline V and J ends were trimmed by 0 bases and 1 base, with 18 bases remaining between them. From germline, CDR1 is MNHEY and CDR2 SVGEGT.

V and J are TRBV7-2 and TRBJ1-3; perhaps TRBD1 as D (6 bases). The CDR3 extends over 15 amino acids. The germline CDR1 and CDR2 sequences are SGHTA and FQGNSA. Between the trimmed V and J ends, which lost 4 bases and 4 bases, there was a span of 14 bases. In DNA form, the CDR3 reads TGTGCCAGCAGCTCGGACAGTTATATCGGAAACACCATATATTTT. Translation: CASSSDSYIGNTIYF. The entire variable domain, with the rest obtained from reference TRBV7-2 and TRBJ1-3, is as follows: GAGVSQSPSNKVTEKGKDVELRCDPISGHTALYWYRQSLGQGLEFLIYFQGNSAPDKSGLPSDRFSAERTGGSVSTLTIQRTQQEDSAVYLCASSSDSYIGNTIYFGEGSWLTVV.

V gene TRBV5-6 combines with J gene TRBJ1-2, with 8 bases lining up with TRBD1. The germline V gene has CDR1 SGHDT and CDR2 YYEEEE. The V segment lost 3 bases and the J segment 4 bases; nucleotides outside the gene matches: 20. This CDR3 region has 19 residues. The CDR3 loop is CASSSSQQGEDLGLYGYTF. The DNA of the CDR3 is TGTGCCAGCAGCTCCTCCCAACAGGGGGAGGATTTGGGTCTCTATGGCTACACCTTC.

The J gene is TRBJ2-5, the V gene TRBV5-1, with TRBD1 identical over 9 bases. This CDR3 is 16 amino acids long. CDR1 is SGHRS, CDR2 YFSETQ, per germline. Trimming at V came to 2 bases and at J to 1 base, leaving 6 bases not matched to a gene. CDR3 sequence reads: CASSLAGTGIQETQYF. In DNA, the CDR3 is TGCGCCAGCAGCTTAGCCGGGACAGGGATCCAAGAGACCCAGTACTTC.

V is TRBV19 and J is TRBJ2-7; TRBD2 matches 11 bases. This CDR3 comprises 16 residues. Germline V gives CDR1 LNHDA, CDR2 SQIVND (reference sequence). Trimming at V came to 5 bases and at J to 7 bases, leaving 13 bases not matched to a gene. The CDR3 sequence: CASSESSGGRLREQYF. The CDR3 DNA reads TGTGCCAGTAGTGAGTCTAGCGGGGGGCGTCTAAGAGAGCAGTACTTC. Full variable domain (rest looked up from reference TRBV19 and TRBJ2-7): DGGITQSPKYLFRKEGQNVTLSCEQNLNHDAMYWYRQDPGQGLRLIYYSQIVNDFQKGDIAEGYSVSREKKESFPLTVTSAQKNPTAFYLCASSESSGGRLREQYFGPGTRLTVT.

This rearrangement joins TRBV27 to TRBJ2-5; TRBD1 agrees at 8 bases. The CDR3 runs to 17 residues. J lost 1 base, V lost 6 bases, and 13 bases had no gene match. The germline gives CDR1 MNHEY, CDR2 SMNVEV (reference sequence). The CDR3 region is CASSKRPGQAIQETQYF. The CDR3 nucleotides read TGTGCCAGCAGCAAACGACCGGGACAGGCAATCCAAGAGACCCAGTACTTC.

To note about this clone: Other DNA sequences in the sample encode the same CDR3. This chain uses TRBV9 with TRBJ1-3; D is unclear. Germline assignment: CDR1 SGDLS and CDR2 YYNGEE. The CDR3 is 13 residues long. V lost 2 bases, J lost 0 bases, and 3 bases lay in between. CDR3 coding DNA: TGTGCCAGCAGCGTCGGCTCTGGAAACACCATATATTTT. Translated, it gives CASSVGSGNTIYF.

The table lists this clone with a count of one. The rearrangement uses TRBV6-6 and TRBJ2-7; D possibly corresponds to TRBD2 (6 bases). The germline V gene has CDR1 MNHNY and CDR2 SVGAGI (reference sequence). The CDR3 runs 14 residues. Trimming shortened V by 2 bases and J by 0 bases, and 8 bases separated the two germline ends. The CDR3 is CASSYGGNSYEQYF. CDR3 DNA sequence: TGTGCCAGCAGTTACGGGGGGAACTCCTACGAGCAGTACTTC.

J is TRBJ2-7 and V is TRBV11-2, with 8 bases matching TRBD1. CDR1 and CDR2 (germline): SGHAT, FQNNGV. This CDR3 comprises 15 residues. The ends lost 3 bases at V and 3 bases at J; junction bases unmatched: 7. CDR3 amino acids: CASSFRRTGRYEQYF. In DNA form, the CDR3 reads TGTGCCAGCAGCTTTAGAAGGACAGGGCGCTACGAGCAGTACTTC. Filled out from reference TRBV11-2 and TRBJ2-7, the complete variable domain reads EAGVAQSPRYKIIEKRQSVAFWCNPISGHATLYWYQQILGQGPKLLIQFQNNGVVDDSQLPKDRFSAERLKGVDSTLKIQPAKLEDSAVYLCASSFRRTGRYEQYFGPGTRLTVT.

The chain is built from TRBV27 and TRBJ2-1; 12 nucleotides agree with TRBD1. Germline loops: CDR1 MNHEY, CDR2 SMNVEV (reference sequence). This CDR3 contains 13 residues. V lost 9 bases and J lost 7; bases outside the gene matches: 4. As DNA, the CDR3 is TGTGCCAGTACGGGACAGGGGGCGAATGAGCAGTTCTTC. Translated, it gives CASTGQGANEQFF.

The chain uses TRBV14 and TRBJ1-2; a weak D match, TRBD1 (6 bases). Germline V gives CDR1 SGHDN, CDR2 FVKESK. The CDR3 has 14 residues. Trimming cost V 0 bases and J 8 bases, with 13 bases left between them. The CDR3 reads CASSQELQGRGYTF. As DNA, the CDR3 is TGTGCCAGCAGCCAAGAGTTACAGGGCCGCGGCTACACCTTC.

This clone was counted a few times. CDR3 coding DNA: TGCGCCAGCAGCTTGAATGGCCGTGGCGAGCAGTACTTC. This gives the protein CASSLNGRGEQYF. V and J are TRBV5-1 and TRBJ2-7; no firm D call. Between the trimmed V and J ends, which lost 1 base and 6 bases, there was a span of 11 bases. The CDR3 spans 13 residues. The germline CDR1 and CDR2 sequences are SGHRS and YFSETQ.

The chain recombines TRBV5-1 with TRBJ2-7; D might be TRBD2 (5 bases). This CDR3 comprises 12 residues. V gave up 7 bases and J gave up 4 bases, with 12 bases separating them. The germline V gene has CDR1 SGHRS and CDR2 YFSETQ. The CDR3 DNA sequence: TGCGCCAGCTCCCGAGGGCTATACGAGCAGTACTTC. Its translation is CASSRGLYEQYF.

The chain recombines TRBV27 with TRBJ2-7; 8 bases map to TRBD1. This CDR3 region has 16 residues. Trimming took 3 bases from V and 2 from J; bases not matched to a gene: 9. In germline, CDR1 is MNHEY, CDR2 SMNVEV (reference sequence). The CDR3 region has the DNA TGTGCCAGCAGTTTGAGTGTGGGGACAGGACCCTACGAGCAGTACTTC. Translation gives CASSLSVGTGPYEQYF.

The chain carries TRBV28 and TRBJ1-2, with TRBD1 identical over 7 bases. The CDR3 loop spans 13 amino acids. After removal of 6 bases from V and 4 bases from J, the junction contained 5 bases not matched to a gene. In germline, CDR1 is MDHEN, CDR2 SYDVKM. CDR3 bases: TGTGCCAGCAGACCTGACAGGGTCTATGGCTACACCTTC. Protein product: CASRPDRVYGYTF.

This chain connects TRBV7-2 to TRBJ2-3, with TRBD1 matching over 8 bases. The CDR3 runs to 18 residues. Germline V gene sequence: CDR1 SGHTA, CDR2 FQGNSA. V trimming: 1 base; J trimming: 2 bases; junction bases outside the gene matches: 11. DNA of the CDR3: TGTGCCAGCAGCTTAGGCGGACCGGGACAGGCGAACACAGATACGCAGTATTTT. Translation gives CASSLGGPGQANTDTQYF. Combining the CDR3 with reference TRBV7-2 and TRBJ2-3 gives the whole variable domain GAGVSQSPSNKVTEKGKDVELRCDPISGHTALYWYRQSLGQGLEFLIYFQGNSAPDKSGLPSDRFSAERTGGSVSTLTIQRTQQEDSAVYLCASSLGGPGQANTDTQYFGPGTRLTVL.

The chain is built from TRBV28 and TRBJ1-5; 9 bases agree with TRBD1. The CDR3 length is 18 residues. Trimming cost V 6 bases and J 3 bases; bases outside gene matches: 15. Germline assignment: CDR1 MDHEN and CDR2 SYDVKM. CDR3 amino acids: CASSRGMGQGMSNQPQHF. The CDR3 DNA is TGTGCCAGCAGCCGCGGCATGGGACAGGGAATGTCCAATCAGCCCCAGCATTTT.

The genes are TRBV13 and TRBJ2-3, with 9 bases lining up with TRBD2. Germline V gene lookup returns CDR1 PRHDT and CDR2 FYEKMQ (reference sequence). V trimming: 5 bases; J trimming: 4 bases; junction bases outside the gene matches: 10. There are 16 residues in the CDR3. CDR3 residues: CASSEASGIRADTQYF. Here the CDR3 DNA reads TGTGCCAGCAGCGAAGCTAGCGGGATAAGGGCAGATACGCAGTATTTT.

This rearrangement joins TRBV11-1 to TRBJ2-2; 7 nucleotides line up with TRBD1. The CDR3 loop spans 15 amino acids. Germline V gene lookup returns CDR1 SGHAT and CDR2 FQDESV (reference sequence). Trimming cost V 8 bases and J 6 bases; bases outside gene matches: 12. The CDR3 bases are TGTGCCAGCCAACCAGGACAGGAAGGCGCCGGGGAGCTGTTTTTT. Its protein is CASQPGQEGAGELFF.

The rearrangement links TRBV4-1 to TRBJ2-7; TRBD2 matches at 8 bases. J lost 5 bases, V lost 5 bases, and 2 bases had no gene match. The CDR3 has 12 residues. Germline lookup yields CDR1 MGHRA and CDR2 YSYEKL. The CDR3 reads CASSVGRDEQYF. CDR3 coding DNA: TGCGCCAGCAGCGTCGGGAGGGACGAGCAGTACTTC.

On this clone itself: At one boundary the junction diverges from the germline segment, which might be a read error. This chain links TRBV10-3 with TRBJ1-2; the D is unclear. There are 12 residues in the CDR3. CDR1 ENHRY and CDR2 SYGVKD come from the germline V gene. CDR3 bases: TGTGCCATCAGTGAGTCGACTAGCAGTCAGTCCTTC. This sequence encodes CAISESTSSQSF.